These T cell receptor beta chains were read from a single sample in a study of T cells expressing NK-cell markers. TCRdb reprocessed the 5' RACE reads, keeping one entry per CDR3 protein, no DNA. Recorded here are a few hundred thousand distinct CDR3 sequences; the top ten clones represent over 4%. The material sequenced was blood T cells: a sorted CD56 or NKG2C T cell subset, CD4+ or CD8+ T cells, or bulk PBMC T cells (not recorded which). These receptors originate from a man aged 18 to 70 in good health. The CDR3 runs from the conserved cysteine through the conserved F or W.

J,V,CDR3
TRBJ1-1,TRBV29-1,CSVYIRGVNTEAFF
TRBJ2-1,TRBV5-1,CASSYRTSGGLSSYNEQFF
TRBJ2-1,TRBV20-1,CSAVRQGASQFF
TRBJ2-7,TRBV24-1,CATSQFLAYEQYF
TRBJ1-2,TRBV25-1,CASSTGLGHYGYTF
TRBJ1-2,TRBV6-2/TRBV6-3,CASRKEGTNGYTF
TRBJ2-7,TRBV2,CASSNYGQALRQYF
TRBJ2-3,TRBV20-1,CSAIEGYTDTQYF
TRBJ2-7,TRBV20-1,CGAPLTGRATYEQYF
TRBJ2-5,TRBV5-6,CASSFTVLAGVKETQYF
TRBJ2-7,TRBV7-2,CASSLEAPGQGREQYF
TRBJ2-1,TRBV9,CASSIRQGGNEQFF
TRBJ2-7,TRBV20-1,CSARGQLTYEQYF
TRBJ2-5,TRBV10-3,CAISGPSKAETQYF
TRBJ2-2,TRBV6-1,CASRTRQKNTGELFF
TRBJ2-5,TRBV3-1,CASSRGGGFQETQYF
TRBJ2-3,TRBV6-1,CASSTRTSRDTQYF
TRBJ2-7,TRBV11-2,CASSPGPDLYEQYF
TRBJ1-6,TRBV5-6,CASSSPDTPYSPLHF
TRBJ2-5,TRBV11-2,CASSPGLLGTQYF
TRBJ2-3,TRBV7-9,CASSLARGVMGDTQYF
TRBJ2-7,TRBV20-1,CSATPTGWAYEQYF
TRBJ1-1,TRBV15,CATSRASNTEAFF
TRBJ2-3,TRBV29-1,CSVEHVAFPTDTQYF
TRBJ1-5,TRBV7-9,CASSFTREPQHF
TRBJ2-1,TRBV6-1,CASSPWRGRVYEQFF
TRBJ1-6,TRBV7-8,CASSIERDGSSPLHF
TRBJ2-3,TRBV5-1,CASRAGLQSNFITDTQYF
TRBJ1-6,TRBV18,CASSPTGNIYNSPLHF
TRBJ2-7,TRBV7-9,CASSLEGVKGYF
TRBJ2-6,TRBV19,CASSTGPGSGANVLTF
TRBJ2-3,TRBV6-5,CASSIRLADTQYF
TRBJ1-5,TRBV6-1,CASSSKGQYSNQPQHF
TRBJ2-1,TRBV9,CASSVEGGPSNEQFF
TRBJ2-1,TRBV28,CASKLAGGSPLNEQFF
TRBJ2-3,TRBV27,CASSLLGRQQDTQYF
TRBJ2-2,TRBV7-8,CASSPEKRTGASGELFF
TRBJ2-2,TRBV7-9,CASSIAGGLGTGELFF
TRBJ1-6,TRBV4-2,CASSQETGVGSPLHF
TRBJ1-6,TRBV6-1,CASSETPGGISPLHF
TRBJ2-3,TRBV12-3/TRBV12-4,CASSPPSSGGADTQYF